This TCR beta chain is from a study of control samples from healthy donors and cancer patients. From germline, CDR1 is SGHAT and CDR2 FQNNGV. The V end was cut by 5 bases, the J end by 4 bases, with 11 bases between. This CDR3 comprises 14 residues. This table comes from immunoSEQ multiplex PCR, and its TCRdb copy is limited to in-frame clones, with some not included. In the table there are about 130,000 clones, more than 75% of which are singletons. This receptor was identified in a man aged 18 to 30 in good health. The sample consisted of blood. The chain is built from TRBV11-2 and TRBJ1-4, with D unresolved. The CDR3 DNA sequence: TGTGCCAGCAGCCCACGTACGCATAATGAAAAACTGTTTTTT. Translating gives CASSPRTHNEKLFF.